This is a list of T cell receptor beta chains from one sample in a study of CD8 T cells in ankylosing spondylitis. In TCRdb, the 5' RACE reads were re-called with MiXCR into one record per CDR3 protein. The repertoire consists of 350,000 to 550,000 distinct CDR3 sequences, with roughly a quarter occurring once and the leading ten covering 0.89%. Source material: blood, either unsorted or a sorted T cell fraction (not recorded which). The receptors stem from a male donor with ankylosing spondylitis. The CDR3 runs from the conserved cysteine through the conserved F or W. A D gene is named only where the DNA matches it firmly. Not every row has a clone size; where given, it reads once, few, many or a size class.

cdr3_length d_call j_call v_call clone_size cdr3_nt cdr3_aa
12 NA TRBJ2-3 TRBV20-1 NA TGCAGTGCTAGTGGAGTAGCTGATACGCAGTATTTT CSASGVADTQYF
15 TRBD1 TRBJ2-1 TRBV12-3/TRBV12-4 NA TGTGCCAGCAGTTTAGTACTGGGACAGGGGGATGAGCAGTTCTTC CASSLVLGQGDEQFF
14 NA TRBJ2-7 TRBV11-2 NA TGTGCCAGCAGCTTAGATAGGAACTCGTGGGAGCAGTACTTC CASSLDRNSWEQYF
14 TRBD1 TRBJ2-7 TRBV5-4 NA TGTGCCAGCACCACCGACAGGGACGAGGCCGAGCAGTACTTC CASTTDRDEAEQYF
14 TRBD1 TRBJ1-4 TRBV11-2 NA TGTGCCAGCAGCCCAACAGGGGGCCATGAAAAACTGTTTTTT CASSPTGGHEKLFF
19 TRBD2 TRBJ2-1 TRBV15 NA TGTGCCACCAGCAGAGTCCCGACTAGCGGGAGGGCCATCTACAATGAGCAGTTCTTC CATSRVPTSGRAIYNEQFF
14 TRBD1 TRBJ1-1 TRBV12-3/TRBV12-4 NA TGTGCCAGCAGCAGCGGACAGGGGATCTCTGAAGCTTTCTTT CASSSGQGISEAFF
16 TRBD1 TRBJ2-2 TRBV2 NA TGTGCCAGCATCCGAGGACAGGGGGCTGATGGCGGGGAGCTGTTTTTT CASIRGQGADGGELFF
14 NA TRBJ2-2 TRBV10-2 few TGCGCCAGCCGCCAGGGCCTAAACACCGGGGAGCTGTTTTTT CASRQGLNTGELFF
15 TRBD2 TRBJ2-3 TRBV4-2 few TGTGCCAGCAGCCAGACTAGCGGGAGACCAGATACGCAGTATTTT CASSQTSGRPDTQYF
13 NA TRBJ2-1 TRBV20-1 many TGCAGTGCCGGGGGAGCGGGCAACAATGAGCAGTTCTTC CSAGGAGNNEQFF
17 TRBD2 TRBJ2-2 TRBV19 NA TGTGCCAGTAGTCCCCCGACTAGCGGGGTAAACACCGGGGAGCTGTTTTTT CASSPPTSGVNTGELFF
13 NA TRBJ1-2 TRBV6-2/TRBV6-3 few TGTGCCAGCAGTTACGAAGGGGCTGGTGGCTACACCTTC CASSYEGAGGYTF
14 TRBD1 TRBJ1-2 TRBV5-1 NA TGCGCCAGCAGCTTGGCAGCAGGGGGCGATGGCTACACCTTC CASSLAAGGDGYTF
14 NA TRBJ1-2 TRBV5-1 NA TGCGCCAGCAGCTTGGGACAGTTCTACTATGGCTACACCTTC CASSLGQFYYGYTF
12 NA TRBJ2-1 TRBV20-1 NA TGCAGTGCTAGCCAATGGACAATTGAGCAGTTCTTC CSASQWTIEQFF
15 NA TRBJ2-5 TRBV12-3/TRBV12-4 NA TGTGCCAGCAGTTCGGACGCAGGGGGGAGGGAGACCCAGTACTTC CASSSDAGGRETQYF
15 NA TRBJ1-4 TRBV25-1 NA TGTGCCAGCCGGCTCGGGGCCGGAGGGGCTGAAAAACTGTTTTTT CASRLGAGGAEKLFF
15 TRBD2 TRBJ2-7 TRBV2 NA TGTGCCAGCAGACCACCTAGCGGGAGGTTCTACGAGCAGTACTTC CASRPPSGRFYEQYF
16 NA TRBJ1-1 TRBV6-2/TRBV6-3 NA TGTGCCAGCAGAGCCCCGATATGGGAGATGAACACTGAAGCTTTCTTT CASRAPIWEMNTEAFF
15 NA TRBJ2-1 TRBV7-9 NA TGTGCCAGCAGCTTACTGTGGGAACCCTACAATGAGCAGTTCTTC CASSLLWEPYNEQFF
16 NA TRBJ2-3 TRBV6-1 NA TGTGCCAGTGGCCGTGGGCAAAAGGGTCGCACAGATACGCAGTATTTT CASGRGQKGRTDTQYF
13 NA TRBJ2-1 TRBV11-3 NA TGTGCCAGCAGCTTAGATAGGGCCGGTGAGCAGTTCTTC CASSLDRAGEQFF
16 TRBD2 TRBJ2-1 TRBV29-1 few TGCAGCGTTGGGACTAGCGGGAGGCCCTCCTACAATGAGCAGTTCTTC CSVGTSGRPSYNEQFF
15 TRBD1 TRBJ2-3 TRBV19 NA TGTGCCAGTAGTGACGGACAGGGTCGCACAGATACGCAGTATTTT CASSDGQGRTDTQYF